These 12 T cell receptor beta chains were sequenced from one sample in a study of T cell responses to AZD1222 COVID-19 vaccine. Data came from immunoSEQ multiplex PCR; TCRdb stores just in-frame clones and leaves some out. Of tens of thousands of clones listed, 90% are singletons. Specimen: peripheral blood, collected 28 days after the second AZD1222 dose. These receptors were collected from an adult who received the AZD1222 COVID-19 vaccine.

The sample holds one count of this clone. The gene calls are TRBV6-5 and TRBJ1-2; D gene uncertain. The ends were cut back, 2 bases at V and 4 bases at J, with 11 bases in the middle. In germline, CDR1 is MNHEY, CDR2 SVGAGI. The CDR3 is made up of 14 amino acids. CDR3: CASSYLPGPYGYTF. The CDR3 coding sequence is TGTGCCAGCAGTTACCTGCCCGGCCCCTATGGCTACACCTTC.

CDR3 residues: CASSPGETQYF. CDR3 coding DNA: TGTGCCAGCAGCCCCGGAGAGACCCAGTACTTC. This chain joins TRBV5-4 and TRBJ2-5; D uncertain. CDR1 and CDR2 from the germline V gene are SGHNT and YYREEE (reference sequence). The CDR3 totals 11 residues. Trimming pared 4 bases from V and 4 bases from J, leaving 5 bases between.

The chain recombines TRBV5-1 with TRBJ2-3, with 9 bases that match TRBD1. Germline CDR1 reads SGHRS; CDR2 reads YFSETQ. This CDR3 has 15 residues. V was pared by 6 bases and J by 6 bases, with 11 bases of the junction left unmatched. The CDR3 sequence is CASKPGTGRADTQYF. The CDR3 DNA reads as TGCGCCAGCAAACCAGGGACAGGGCGAGCGGATACGCAGTATTTT.

The V gene is TRBV19, the J gene TRBJ1-6; D ambiguous. The CDR3 runs to 13 residues. V lost 3 bases to trimming and J lost 12 bases, with 12 bases between them. In germline, CDR1 is LNHDA, CDR2 SQIVND (reference sequence). The CDR3 protein is CASSIPGSEPLHF. In DNA form, the CDR3 reads TGTGCCAGTAGTATTCCCGGGTCGGAACCCCTCCACTTT.

This clone turned up a few times. The rearrangement links TRBV19 to TRBJ2-7, with D perhaps TRBD1 (5 bases). V was pared by 5 bases and J by 2 bases, with 16 bases between. Germline CDR1 is LNHDA and CDR2 is SQIVND (reference sequence). This CDR3 spans 15 amino acids. CDR3 protein: CASSLIQGPAYEQYF. In DNA form, the CDR3 reads TGTGCCAGTAGTCTAATTCAGGGTCCGGCCTACGAGCAGTACTTC.

This rearrangement joins TRBV5-4 to TRBJ2-5; 8 bases line up with TRBD1. This CDR3 is 13 amino acids long. The germline gives CDR1 SGHNT, CDR2 YYREEE (reference sequence). J was trimmed by 4 bases and V by 4 bases; bases with no gene match: 3. As DNA, the CDR3 is TGTGCCAGCAGCATCACAGGGGGAGAGACCCAGTACTTC. Translation gives CASSITGGETQYF.

The rearrangement joins TRBV5-6 to TRBJ2-3; D unresolved. The germline CDR1 and CDR2 sequences are SGHDT and YYEEEE. The V end was cut by 0 bases, the J end by 1 base, with 6 bases between. This CDR3 contains 14 residues. Here the CDR3 reads CASSLVRGTDTQYF. As DNA, the CDR3 is TGTGCCAGCAGCTTGGTAAGGGGCACAGATACGCAGTATTTT.

This clone was picked up one time. The V and J genes are TRBV5-8 and TRBJ1-5; no definite D call. Per the germline V gene, CDR1 is SGHTS and CDR2 is YDEGEE. Trimming left V 7 bases short and J 3 bases short, with 5 bases between. The CDR3 extends over 11 amino acids. The CDR3 DNA reads as TGTGCCAGCGCGTACAATCAGCCCCAGCATTTT. Translating it yields CASAYNQPQHF.

V gene TRBV5-6 combines with J gene TRBJ1-1; D remains unclear. The CDR3 runs to 15 residues. Germline-derived CDR1 and CDR2 are SGHDT and YYEEEE. V gave up 6 bases and J gave up 1 base, with 16 bases separating them. CDR3 nucleotides: TGTGCCAGCAACTTCGGGAGTCGTTGGAACACTGAAGCTTTCTTT. Translating gives CASNFGSRWNTEAFF. The full variable domain, completed using reference TRBV5-6 and TRBJ1-1, is DAGVTQSPTHLIKTRGQQVTLRCSPKSGHDTVSWYQQALGQGPQFIFQYYEEEERQRGNFPDRFSGHQFPNYSSELNVNALLLGDSALYLCASNFGSRWNTEAFFGQGTRLTVV.

The V and J genes are TRBV27 and TRBJ1-1; D possibly corresponds to TRBD1 (5 bases). Trimming removed 2 bases from V and 2 bases from J, with 24 bases in between. Germline assignment: CDR1 MNHEY and CDR2 SMNVEV (reference sequence). The CDR3 has 19 residues. CDR3 sequence: CASSLPNARQGAENTEAFF. In DNA, the CDR3 is TGTGCCAGCAGTTTACCGAATGCGAGGCAGGGAGCAGAAAACACTGAAGCTTTCTTT.

The rearrangement joins TRBV5-1 to TRBJ1-4, with D perhaps TRBD1 (5 bases). The CDR3 runs to 13 residues. V was shortened by 4 bases and J by 4 bases, with 8 bases between the two germline ends. Germline CDR1 and CDR2: SGHRS and YFSETQ. This chain's CDR3 is CASSQTDNEKLFF. The CDR3 region has the DNA TGCGCCAGCAGCCAGACAGATAATGAAAAACTGTTTTTT.

The chain recombines TRBV6-6 with TRBJ2-5; 12 bases are a match to TRBD2. Germline V lookup: CDR1 MNHNY, CDR2 SVGAGI (reference sequence). This CDR3 region has 15 residues. V was pared by 2 bases and J by 5 bases, with 3 bases of the junction left unmatched. The DNA of the CDR3 is TGTGCCAGCAGTTACCCTAGCGGGGGGGCGGAGACCCAGTACTTC. It encodes CASSYPSGGAETQYF.